This T cell receptor (beta chain) was sequenced in a study of T cells in Graves' hyperthyroidism and ophthalmopathy. Overall study results and limits: Model predictions of ophthalmopathy came a median 6.5 months before onset.

Trimming took off 5 bases at V and 7 bases at J, with 9 bases between the two ends. Per germline, CDR1 MNHNS and CDR2 SASEGT. This CDR3 contains 13 residues. As regards this clonotype: The antigen is not known.

The TCR beta CDR3 regions underwent amplification using RNA transcripts as the source. During a first-round RT-PCR of the TCR CDR3, the HTBI primer set was used. One entry per CDR3 protein results from TCRdb running MiXCR on the multiplex PCR reads. This table has a few hundred thousand distinct CDR3 sequences, roughly 25% appearing once. This chain connects TRBV6-1 to TRBJ1-6, with no clear D. This clonotype was sampled from a man aged 50-59 years with Graves' hyperthyroidism. The sample was blood. The chain's CDR3 is CASSRLRNSPLHF. The CDR3 region has the DNA TGTGCCAGCAGTCGGCTGAGAAATTCACCCCTCCACTTT.